This entry features one TCR beta chain sequence. Its target antigen remains unknown. No per-base quality is available; no much larger clone lies one base away. These data belong to a study of control samples from healthy donors and cancer patients (dated by TCRdb to the early 2020s). Receptors were amplified or captured by the immunoSEQ multiplex PCR assay. TCRdb re-hosts the immuneACCESS table, in-frame sequences only. Its copies lack some clones; in the studies checked, an unresolved V gene accounts for under half of them, and the cause for the rest is not known. This sample has 150,000 to 200,000 clones in its table, and about 94% of those were observed once. 0.65% to 0.85% of the sample is held by the ten biggest clonotypes. From the germline V gene (reference sequence), CDR1 is MNHEY and CDR2 is SMNVEV. V trim: 7 bases; J trim: 1 base; unmatched bases: 7. From the cysteine through the phenylalanine, the CDR3 covers 15 amino acids. Only the CDR3 portion is preserved as DNA: 45 bases, with reading frame beginning at the first base.

Sequenced input: blood. Rearrangement joined TRBV27 to TRBJ1-1, with 9 central nucleotides matching TRBD1. This receptor was identified in a woman in her twenties or thirties in good health. The DNA is as follows: TGTGCCAGCAAATCGGGACAGGGAACGAACACTGAAGCTTTCTTT. This is translated as CASKSGQGTNTEAFF.